Listed here are 20 T cell receptor beta chains from one sample, sequenced in a study of CD8+CD57+ T cells in acquired aplastic anemia. An expansion of CD8+CD57+ cells by flow cytometry had been shown in patients chosen for sequencing. Genomic DNA constituted the template upon which TCR beta VDJ and CDR3 profiling was performed. TCRdb ran MiXCR on the reads and lists one entry per CDR3 protein. The sample holds some 200,000 distinct CDR3 sequences, approximately 48% seen once. What was sequenced was sorted CD4+, CD8+, or CD8+CD57+ T cells (not recorded which) from PBMCs. The receptors stem from a human donor with aplastic anemia.

The rearrangement joins TRBV10-3 to TRBJ1-3; 7 nucleotides match TRBD1. V was clipped by 3 bases and J by 0 bases; unmatched bases: 5. The germline gives CDR1 ENHRY, CDR2 SYGVKD. CDR3 length: 16 amino acids. This CDR3 reads CAISDLGQSSGNTIYF. The DNA of the CDR3 is TGTGCCATCAGTGACCTGGGACAGAGCTCTGGAAACACCATATATTTT.

This clonotype turned up a few times. This chain connects TRBV4-2 to TRBJ2-1; TRBD1 matches 11 bases. This CDR3 has 15 amino acids. V was pared by 5 bases and J by 14 bases, with 14 bases of the junction left unmatched. Germline values: CDR1 LGHNA, CDR2 YNFKEQ. The CDR3 protein is CASSKTGTGGFAEFF. In nucleotides, the CDR3 is TGTGCCAGCAGCAAAACCGGGACAGGGGGTTTTGCGGAGTTCTTC.

This clonotype turned up a few times. The V call is TRBV20-1, the J call TRBJ2-1, with TRBD1 matching 7 bases. The J segment lost 0 bases and the V segment lost 1 base, leaving 21 bases of the junction unmatched. Germline V gene lookup returns CDR1 DFQATT and CDR2 SNEGSKA (reference sequence). CDR3 length: 21 amino acids. CDR3 in DNA: TGCAGTGCTAGAGCTACCCCCAGGACAGGACAGAAATTTGGCTCCTACAATGAGCAGTTCTTC. This encodes CSARATPRTGQKFGSYNEQFF.

This chain joins TRBV12-3 or TRBV12-4 and TRBJ1-6; D is unresolved. The CDR3 length is 15 residues. V gave up 6 bases and J gave up 7 bases, with 16 bases separating them. As DNA, the CDR3 is TGTGCCAGCAGCCAAGAAGGATACGGGAATTCACCCCTCCACTTT. Protein product: CASSQEGYGNSPLHF.

This clonotype was found many times. This chain uses TRBV20-1 with TRBJ2-5; tentative D call: TRBD1 (5 bases). V lost 2 bases and J lost 3, with 7 bases in between. The germline V gene encodes CDR1 DFQATT and CDR2 SNEGSKA (reference sequence). The CDR3 consists of 12 residues. In DNA form, the CDR3 reads TGCAGTGCTAGACCAGGGAAAGAGACCCAGTACTTC. Translating it yields CSARPGKETQYF.

The J gene is TRBJ2-7, the V gene TRBV11-2; D perhaps matches TRBD2 (5 bases). V lost 7 bases and J 5 bases, leaving 27 bases between the germline ends. Germline V lookup: CDR1 SGHAT, CDR2 FQNNGV. CDR3 size: 17 residues. The chain's CDR3 is CASTTRLLSLLGHEQYF. CDR3 nucleotide sequence: TGTGCCAGCACCACCCGACTACTCTCCCTCTTGGGCCACGAGCAGTACTTC.

This clonotype was observed at least ten times. The junction does not match germline at one end; this may be a read error. V and J are TRBV6-1 and TRBJ2-7; weak D call: TRBD1 (6 bases). The germline gives CDR1 MNHNS, CDR2 SASEGT. The CDR3 is 15 residues long. CDR3: CASREGQGSYYEQYF. CDR3 coding DNA: TGTGCCAGCAGGGAAGGGCAGGGGTCGTACTACGAGCAGTACTTC.

In its sample, this clonotype was seen many times. The rearrangement joins TRBV6-5 to TRBJ2-3; D remains unclear. The V gene lost 6 bases and the J gene lost 2 bases, with 9 bases spanning the gap. CDR1 is MNHEY, CDR2 SVGAGI, per germline. The CDR3 length is 13 residues. The CDR3 nucleotides read TGTGCCAGCAGGCCCAGGATCACAGATACGCAGTATTTT. Amino acid sequence: CASRPRITDTQYF.

The genes are TRBV24-1 and TRBJ2-3; 15 bases line up with TRBD2. Germline CDR1 and CDR2: KGHDR and SFDVKD. V was pared by 4 bases and J by 5 bases, with 3 bases of the junction left unmatched. CDR3 size: 16 residues. CDR3 region: CATSDRTSGGGDTQYF. CDR3 coding DNA: TGTGCCACCAGTGACCGGACTAGCGGGGGGGGAGATACGCAGTATTTT.

As for this clonotype: One end of the junction does not line up with germline, which may come from a read error. CDR3 DNA sequence: TGTGCCAGCTCACCAGGGGGATCGGCTGAAACTTTCTTT. Protein: CASSPGGSAETFF. This chain joins TRBV18 and TRBJ1-1, with D possibly being TRBD1 (5 bases). The germline gives CDR1 KGHSH, CDR2 LQKENI. The CDR3 totals 13 residues.

This clonotype has at least ten counts. This sequence joins TRBV4-3 and TRBJ1-6; D not certain. The CDR3 totals 13 residues. Trimming took 0 bases from V and 7 from J, leaving 4 bases between them. In germline, CDR1 is LGHNA, CDR2 YSLEER. Here the CDR3 reads CASSQDENSPLHF. For the CDR3, the DNA is TGCGCCAGCAGCCAAGATGAGAATTCACCCCTCCACTTT.

This clonotype was seen a handful of times. DNA of the CDR3: TGTGCCGCCGGGGGCTCAACCGTTAACTATGGCTACACCTTC. Its protein product is CAAGGSTVNYGYTF. The chain couples TRBV10-3 to TRBJ1-2; tentative D call: TRBD1 (6 bases). Trimming left V 11 bases short and J 1 base short, with 17 bases between. There are 14 residues in the CDR3. Germline CDR1 ENHRY, CDR2 SYGVKD.

The chain links TRBV4-1 to TRBJ2-1; a weak D match, TRBD1 (5 bases). The V and J ends lost 1 base and 7 bases respectively, with 14 bases between them. CDR1 MGHRA and CDR2 YSYEKL come from the germline V gene. The CDR3 is made up of 15 amino acids. CDR3 in amino acids: CASSQGYQGRNEQFF. DNA for the CDR3: TGCGCCAGCAGCCAAGGTTATCAGGGCCGAAATGAGCAGTTCTTC.

The rearrangement uses TRBV2 and TRBJ2-4; 8 bases line up with TRBD1. Trimming cost V 3 bases and J 9 bases; bases outside gene matches: 4. This CDR3 is 13 amino acids long. The germline V gene encodes CDR1 SNHLY and CDR2 FYNNEI. CDR3 residues: CASSDRGQGIQYF. For the CDR3, the DNA is TGTGCCAGCAGTGACAGGGGGCAAGGCATTCAGTACTTC.

About this clonotype itself: One junction end does not reproduce the germline sequence, and a read error may be involved. V and J are TRBV9 and TRBJ1-6; the D gene is possibly TRBD1 (6 bases). In germline, CDR1 is SGDLS, CDR2 YYNGEE. The CDR3 is made up of 13 amino acids. The CDR3 sequence is CASSYREGSPLHF. CDR3 coding DNA: TGCGCCAGCAGTTACAGGGAGGGCTCACCCCTCCACTTT.

In this sample, this clonotype turned up a few times. V is TRBV10-3 and J is TRBJ1-6; unclear D gene. Germline lookup yields CDR1 ENHRY and CDR2 SYGVKD. The CDR3 has 17 residues. Trimming removed 0 bases from V and 0 bases from J, with 9 bases in between. DNA for the CDR3: TGTGCCATCAGTGAGTCGAAGGTCGGCTCCTATAATTCACCCCTCCACTTT. It specifies CAISESKVGSYNSPLHF.

This clonotype has ten or more counts. V and J are TRBV5-1 and TRBJ2-5; no clear D gene. CDR1 and CDR2 (germline): SGHRS, YFSETQ. V gave up 0 bases and J gave up 2 bases, with 8 bases separating them. The CDR3 is 14 residues long. CDR3 in amino acids: CASSLGSQQETQYF. In nucleotides, the CDR3 is TGCGCCAGCAGCTTGGGGAGCCAGCAAGAGACCCAGTACTTC.

This rearrangement joins TRBV5-6 to TRBJ2-7, with 9 bases that match TRBD1. CDR1 is SGHDT, CDR2 YYEEEE, per germline. The CDR3 is 17 residues long. The V segment lost 1 base and the J segment 2 bases; nucleotides outside the gene matches: 10. In DNA, the CDR3 is TGTGCCAGCAGCTTGTGGGGGACAGGGTCGAGGACCTACGAGCAGTACTTC. It is translated as CASSLWGTGSRTYEQYF.

This rearrangement joins TRBV19 to TRBJ1-5; D is unclear. This CDR3 has 15 amino acids. V was clipped by 0 bases and J by 0 bases, with 6 bases between them. Per the germline V gene, CDR1 is LNHDA and CDR2 is SQIVND (reference sequence). As DNA, the CDR3 is TGTGCCAGTAGTATAGACCGCTTTAGCAATCAGCCCCAGCATTTT. It codes for CASSIDRFSNQPQHF.

Comment on this clonotype: This may be a read error: a much more frequent sequence differs by one nucleotide. V is TRBV6-1 and J is TRBJ2-3; D is unclear. Germline-derived CDR1 and CDR2 are MNHNS and SASEGT. V gave up 8 bases and J gave up 7 bases, with 10 bases separating them. There are 11 residues in the CDR3. In DNA form, the CDR3 reads TGTGCCAGCGGTCCCTCCAATACGCAGTATTTT. This translates into CASGPSNTQYF.